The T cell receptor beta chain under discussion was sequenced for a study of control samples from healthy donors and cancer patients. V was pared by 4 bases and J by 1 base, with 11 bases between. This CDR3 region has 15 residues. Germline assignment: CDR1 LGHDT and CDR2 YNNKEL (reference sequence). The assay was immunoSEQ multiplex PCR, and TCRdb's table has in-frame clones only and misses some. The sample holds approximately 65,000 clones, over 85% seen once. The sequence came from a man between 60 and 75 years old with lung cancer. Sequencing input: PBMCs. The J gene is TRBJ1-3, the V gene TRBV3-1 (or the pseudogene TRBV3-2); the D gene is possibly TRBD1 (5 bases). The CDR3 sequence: CASSLTGGSGNTIYF. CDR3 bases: TGTGCCAGCAGCCTCACAGGAGGATCTGGAAACACCATATATTTT.